This T cell receptor beta chain originates from a study of blood T cell repertoires in COVID-19. At the level of the study: Sites in the United States, Italy and Spain provided acute and convalescent COVID-19 samples. Sample material is recorded as cDNA or gDNA derived from T cells, B-cell-depleted T cells, or PBMCs.

Original handling: Reference gene primer amplification in the assay estimated nucleated cell counts. Only in-frame clones appear in the TCRdb table, and some are missing; sequencing was by immunoSEQ multiplex PCR. Clone size and the V and J calls come from that table; the DNA yielded D and trimming. The top ten clones hold 5.6% of a sample with 180,000 or so clones, about 83% of them seen once. This clone has only one observation. All enrollees were about 18 to 90 years old and from around 25 US areas. The CDR3 sequence is 14 residues long. V was clipped by 5 bases and J by 5 bases, with 15 bases between them. CDR1 and CDR2 from the germline V gene are MDHEN and SYDVKM.

The chain employs TRBV28 and TRBJ1-1; a weak D match, TRBD1 (5 bases). Specimen: PBMCs or T cells enriched from blood (not recorded which). The origin of this receptor is a man aged 40-49 years with acute COVID-19. DNA of the CDR3: TGTGCCAGCAGTCCCCTTTACGGGGGTACTGAAGCTTTCTTT. Translation: CASSPLYGGTEAFF.